The TCR beta chain described here comes from a study of beta chain features in type 1 diabetes. Study-wide background: All samples yielded roughly 100 million examined sorted cells.

Expressed TCRB transcripts were sequenced because the entire RNA isolate underwent reverse transcription. Sequencing used immunoSEQ multiplex PCR; TCRdb keeps in-frame clones, though not all of them. The sample contains 95,000 to 150,000 clones, 16% of which appear only once. Sorting of CD4+ naive, central memory, regulatory and stem cell-like memory cells was performed via CD45RO/CCR7/CD25/CD127/CD95/CD27. In germline, CDR1 is MNHEY, CDR2 SMNVEV (reference sequence). The V end lost 6 bases, the J end lost 8 bases, and 14 bases lay between the germline ends. This CDR3 contains 14 residues. The study, taken as a whole, reports: Healthy donors had naive, central memory and Treg TCRB repertoires that appeared less similar than those seen among patients. There was a moderate but significant shortening of TCRB CDR3s in all four CD4+ subsets of Type 1 diabetes patients. In type 1 diabetes patients, VDJ junctions had fewer insertions; deletions at these junctions were more frequent.

In this sample, this clone turned up a few times. Its antigen is currently unknown. The rearrangement uses TRBV27 and TRBJ1-6; TRBD1 is a possible D gene (5 bases). Sequences were obtained from central memory CD4+ T cells from blood. The TCR originated in a young man with type 1 diabetes. CDR3 residues: CASRNGGRDSPLHF. In DNA form, the CDR3 reads TGTGCCAGCAGGAACGGGGGGAGGGATTCACCCCTCCACTTT.